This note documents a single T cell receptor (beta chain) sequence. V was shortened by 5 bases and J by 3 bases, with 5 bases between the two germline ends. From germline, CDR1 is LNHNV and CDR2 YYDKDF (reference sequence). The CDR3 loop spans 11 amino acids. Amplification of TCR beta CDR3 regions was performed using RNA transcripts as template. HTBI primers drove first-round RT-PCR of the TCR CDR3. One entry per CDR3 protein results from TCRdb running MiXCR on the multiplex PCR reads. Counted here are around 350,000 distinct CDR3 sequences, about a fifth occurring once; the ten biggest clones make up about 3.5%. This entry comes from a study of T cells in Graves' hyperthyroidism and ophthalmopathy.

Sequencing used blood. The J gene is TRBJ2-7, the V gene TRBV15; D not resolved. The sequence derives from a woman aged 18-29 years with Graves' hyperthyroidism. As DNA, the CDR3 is TGTGCCACCAGCGCCAACTACGAGCAGTACTTC. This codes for CATSANYEQYF.